These 27 T cell receptor beta chains were all obtained from the same sample, sequenced in a study of T cells in Graves' hyperthyroidism and ophthalmopathy. Amplified TCR beta CDR3 regions derived from RNA transcripts. The HTBI primer set served for first-round RT-PCR of the TCR CDR3. TCRdb recomputed calls from the multiplex PCR reads with MiXCR, one row per CDR3 protein. The sample has about 640,000 distinct CDR3 sequences; around 21% are singletons. Sequenced: blood. These receptors came from a man aged 30 to 39 with Graves' ophthalmopathy.

The chain carries TRBV6-1 and TRBJ1-6; 7 bases match TRBD1. Per the germline V gene, CDR1 is MNHNS and CDR2 is SASEGT. The length of the CDR3 is 17 residues. J lost 0 bases, V lost 4 bases, and 6 bases had no gene match. The CDR3 sequence is CASSGQGHASYNSPLHF. The CDR3 DNA is TGTGCCAGCAGTGGACAGGGACACGCCTCCTATAATTCACCCCTCCACTTT.

This clonotype has only a few counts. This chain links TRBV12-3 or TRBV12-4 with TRBJ1-5; no clear D gene. This CDR3 spans 13 amino acids. V lost 3 bases and J 5 bases, leaving 8 bases between the germline ends. In nucleotides, the CDR3 is TGTGCCAGCAGTTTTAAGGGTGATCAGCCCCAGCATTTT. Its protein product is CASSFKGDQPQHF.

This clonotype has at least ten counts. Mismatch with germline at one junction end may stem from a read error. This sequence joins TRBV3-1 and TRBJ2-3; 9 positions agree with TRBD2. Looked up from germline, CDR1 is LGHDT and CDR2 is YNNKEL (reference sequence). The CDR3 length is 15 residues. CDR3 region: CASSQTGTSRDTQYF. The CDR3 nucleotides are TGTGCCAGCAGCCAGACCGGGACTAGCAGAGATACGCAGTATTTT.

Concerning this clonotype: A read error may produce the germline difference seen at one junction end. V is TRBV6-2 or TRBV6-3 and J is TRBJ1-5, with D possibly TRBD1 on 5 matching bases. Germline CDR1 reads MNHEY; CDR2 reads SVGEGT. The CDR3 spans 16 residues. The CDR3 DNA sequence: TGTGCCGGCAGGACCGAAGAGGAAGGGGCGAGGCAGCCCCAGCATTTT. Translation: CAGRTEEEGARQPQHF.

The CDR3 region is CASSESGADTEAFF. The CDR3 DNA reads TGTGCCAGCAGTGAAAGCGGTGCGGACACTGAAGCTTTCTTT. The V and J genes are TRBV25-1 and TRBJ1-1; D not certain. The CDR3 spans 14 residues. Germline loops: CDR1 MGHDK, CDR2 SYGVNS. Trimming removed 2 bases from V and 3 bases from J, with 10 bases in between.

The chain recombines TRBV30 with TRBJ2-5; tentatively, D is TRBD1 (6 bases). The CDR3 is made up of 12 amino acids. V lost 3 bases and J 5 bases, leaving 10 bases between the germline ends. Germline CDR1 reads GTSNPN; CDR2 reads SVGIG (reference sequence). CDR3 sequence reads: CAWRGGRETQYF. The CDR3 nucleotides read TGTGCCTGGAGAGGGGGACGGGAGACCCAGTACTTC. The full variable domain, its missing parts supplied by reference TRBV30 and TRBJ2-5, is SQTIHQWPATLVQPVGSPLSLECTVEGTSNPNLYWYRQAAGRGLQLLFYSVGIGQISSEVPQNLSASRPQDRQFILSSKKLLLSDSGFYLCAWRGGRETQYFGPGTRLLVL.

This clonotype came up a few times. At one end, the junction sequence differs from germline, possibly due to a read error. The chain carries TRBV28 and TRBJ1-2; unclear D gene. CDR3 length equals 14 residues. CDR1 is MDHEN and CDR2 is SYDVKM in the germline V gene. As DNA, the CDR3 is TGTGCCAGCAGTAGGGAACCGATTGGCTATGGCTACGCCTTC. It codes for CASSREPIGYGYAF.

This chain joins TRBV28 and TRBJ2-7, with D possibly being TRBD1 or TRBD2 (6 bases each). Germline values: CDR1 MDHEN, CDR2 SYDVKM. V was shortened by 3 bases and J by 7 bases, with 13 bases between the two germline ends. The length of the CDR3 is 13 residues. DNA for the CDR3: TGTGCCAGCAGTTTCCCGGGGGCTGTGGAGCAGTACTTC. It specifies CASSFPGAVEQYF. The full variable domain, with the rest looked up from reference TRBV28 and TRBJ2-7, is DVKVTQSSRYLVKRTGEKVFLECVQDMDHENMFWYRQDPGLGLRLIYFSYDVKMKEKGDIPEGYSVSREKKERFSLILESASTNQTSMYLCASSFPGAVEQYFGPGTRLTVT.

The chain is built from TRBV5-6 and TRBJ2-2; no clear D. Between the trimmed V and J ends, which lost 4 bases and 6 bases, there was a span of 19 bases. Looked up from germline, CDR1 is SGHDT and CDR2 is YYEEEE. There are 16 residues in the CDR3. The chain's CDR3 is CASSHQASQRAGELFF. DNA for the CDR3: TGTGCCAGCAGCCACCAAGCGTCCCAACGGGCCGGGGAGCTGTTTTTT. Drawing the rest from reference TRBV5-6 and TRBJ2-2, the complete variable domain is DAGVTQSPTHLIKTRGQQVTLRCSPKSGHDTVSWYQQALGQGPQFIFQYYEEEERQRGNFPDRFSGHQFPNYSSELNVNALLLGDSALYLCASSHQASQRAGELFFGEGSRLTVL.

Worth noting for this clonotype: A read error may produce the germline difference seen at one junction end. This chain connects TRBV6-5 to TRBJ1-2; D might be TRBD1 (5 bases). The germline V gene encodes CDR1 MNHEY and CDR2 SVGAGI. The CDR3 consists of 14 residues. The CDR3 DNA sequence: TGTGCCAGCATTTACAATCAGGGTTTATCTGGCTACACCTTC. It encodes CASIYNQGLSGYTF.

The CDR3 is CASSLVQGGPYNEQFF. The CDR3 DNA follows: TGTGCCAGCAGTTTGGTGCAGGGCGGGCCATACAATGAGCAGTTCTTC. The V gene is TRBV27, the J gene TRBJ2-1; perhaps D is TRBD1 or TRBD2 (5 bases each). Trimming left V 3 bases short and J 4 bases short, with 16 bases between. The CDR3 contains 16 residues. CDR1 is MNHEY, CDR2 SMNVEV, per germline (reference sequence).

This chain joins TRBV13 and TRBJ2-1; D is undetermined. Trimming took off 1 base at V and 10 bases at J, with 11 bases between the two ends. The germline CDR1 and CDR2 sequences are PRHDT and FYEKMQ (reference sequence). The CDR3 is made up of 13 amino acids. The CDR3 loop is CASSLVPNHEQFF. In DNA, the CDR3 is TGTGCCAGCAGCTTAGTCCCCAACCACGAGCAGTTCTTC.

Ten or more counts support this clonotype. The CDR3 coding sequence is TGTGCCAGCAGGGGCCGGACTAGCGGGAGTTACGAGCAGTACTTC. Amino acid sequence: CASRGRTSGSYEQYF. The chain is built from TRBV2 and TRBJ2-7, with TRBD2 identical over 13 bases. J was trimmed by 4 bases and V by 6 bases; bases with no gene match: 6. CDR3 length equals 15 residues. In germline, CDR1 is SNHLY, CDR2 FYNNEI.

The chain is built from TRBV5-6 and TRBJ2-1, with D hard to call. The germline V gene has CDR1 SGHDT and CDR2 YYEEEE. V lost 0 bases and J lost 9, with 7 bases in between. The CDR3 contains 12 residues. The CDR3: CASSLALSEQFF. The CDR3 DNA sequence: TGTGCCAGCAGCTTGGCTTTGAGTGAGCAGTTCTTC.

A note on this clonotype: A much larger clone differs from this one at a single base, so this may be a read error. V is TRBV15 and J is TRBJ1-5; D remains unclear. V dropped 0 bases and J dropped 5 bases, with 14 bases sitting between them. The CDR3 covers 16 residues. From germline, CDR1 is LNHNV and CDR2 YYDKDF (reference sequence). CDR3 in amino acids: CATSRDEGGGDQPQHF. In DNA form, the CDR3 reads TGTGCCACCAGCAGAGATGAGGGTGGTGGGGATCAGCCCCAGCATTTT.

The CDR3 DNA reads TGTGCCAGTAGCTGGGAGACCAGCTCTGGGGCCAACGTCCTGACTTTC. It is translated as CASSWETSSGANVLTF. The J gene is TRBJ2-6, the V gene TRBV19, with D tentatively TRBD2 (5 bases). This CDR3 contains 16 residues. Germline values: CDR1 LNHDA, CDR2 SQIVND (reference sequence). The V and J ends lost 6 bases and 0 bases respectively, with 12 bases between them.

The sample holds a few counts of this clonotype. The chain uses TRBV12-3 or TRBV12-4 and TRBJ2-1; a possible D gene is TRBD2 (7 bases). The CDR3 contains 14 residues. V was trimmed by 6 bases and J by 4 bases, leaving 13 bases between them. CDR3 DNA: TGTGCCAGCAGGGGGGCGGGAGCGTACAATGAGCAGTTCTTC. Protein product: CASRGAGAYNEQFF.

The chain links TRBV7-3 to TRBJ1-1; D is undetermined. Germline assignment: CDR1 SGHTA and CDR2 FQGTGA. The CDR3 contains 13 residues. Trimming removed 0 bases from V and 5 bases from J, with 7 bases in between. The CDR3 nucleotides are TGTGCCAGCAGCTTAACGCCCGGTACTGAAGCTTTCTTT. Amino acids: CASSLTPGTEAFF. The full variable domain, completed using reference TRBV7-3 and TRBJ1-1, is GAGVSQTPSNKVTEKGKYVELRCDPISGHTALYWYRQSLGQGPEFLIYFQGTGAADDSGLPNDRFFAVRPEGSVSTLKIQRTERGDSAVYLCASSLTPGTEAFFGQGTRLTVV.

At least ten counts were recorded for this clonotype. CDR3 DNA: TGTGCCAGCAGTTGGGGGGAGGGTAATCAGCCCCAGCATTTT. Translating gives CASSWGEGNQPQHF. V is TRBV28 and J is TRBJ1-5, with a weak D call TRBD1 (5 bases). Germline loops: CDR1 MDHEN, CDR2 SYDVKM. The V end was cut by 4 bases, the J end by 4 bases, with 11 bases between. There are 14 residues in the CDR3.

CDR3 residues: CASSLVPRTRYNEQFF. CDR3 coding DNA: TGTGCCAGCAGCTTAGTGCCCAGGACGCGGTACAATGAGCAGTTCTTC. The rearrangement links TRBV7-8 to TRBJ2-1; D call uncertain. Trimming removed 1 base at V and 4 bases at J, with 14 bases between. The CDR3 is 16 residues long. The germline CDR1 and CDR2 sequences are SGHVS and FQNEAQ. The whole variable domain, remainder taken from reference TRBV7-8 and TRBJ2-1, is GAGVSQSPRYKVAKRGQDVALRCDPISGHVSLFWYQQALGQGPEFLTYFQNEAQLDKSGLPSDRFFAERPEGSVSTLKIQRTQQEDSAVYLCASSLVPRTRYNEQFFGPGTRLTVL.

The V call is TRBV5-5, the J call TRBJ2-1; 7 nucleotides agree with TRBD2. The CDR3 has 17 residues. Losses at the gene ends were 4 bases for V and 3 bases for J; bases not matched to a gene: 13. Germline V gives CDR1 SGHKS, CDR2 YYEKEE (reference sequence). This chain's CDR3 is CASSGLGARGSYNEQFF. The CDR3 DNA sequence: TGTGCCAGCAGCGGTCTAGGAGCTCGCGGGAGCTACAATGAGCAGTTCTTC. Full variable domain (missing parts from reference TRBV5-5 and TRBJ2-1): DAGVTQSPTHLIKTRGQQVTLRCSPISGHKSVSWYQQVLGQGPQFIFQYYEKEERGRGNFPDRFSARQFPNYSSELNVNALLLGDSALYLCASSGLGARGSYNEQFFGPGTRLTVL.

The V and J genes are TRBV18 and TRBJ2-6; D ambiguous. Per the germline V gene, CDR1 is KGHSH and CDR2 is LQKENI. The CDR3 extends over 15 amino acids. The V end was cut by 3 bases, the J end by 0 bases, with 6 bases between. The CDR3, as DNA: TGTGCCAGCTCACCCAAGAGCTCTGGGGCCAACGTCCTGACTTTC. Translated, it gives CASSPKSSGANVLTF.

The chain has TRBV18 and TRBJ1-3; the D is unclear. This CDR3 has 14 amino acids. The germline V and J ends were trimmed by 3 bases and 2 bases, with 8 bases remaining between them. The germline gives CDR1 KGHSH, CDR2 LQKENI. The CDR3 spells CASSPQDTGNTIYF. The CDR3 nucleotides read TGTGCCAGCTCACCTCAAGACACTGGAAACACCATATATTTT.

This clonotype appeared a few times. The V call is TRBV6-1, the J call TRBJ2-3; 7 bases map to TRBD1. CDR3 size: 16 residues. Germline V gene lookup returns CDR1 MNHNS and CDR2 SASEGT. The trim removed 6 bases at V and 6 bases at J, leaving 15 bases unmatched. The CDR3 sequence is CASRNRDSTPKDTQYF. The CDR3 nucleotides are TGTGCCAGCAGAAATAGGGACAGCACCCCGAAGGATACGCAGTATTTT.

This clonotype appeared many times. The chain has TRBV18 and TRBJ1-5; the match to TRBD1 covers 7 bases. Germline V gene sequence: CDR1 KGHSH, CDR2 LQKENI. This CDR3 region has 15 residues. The junction had 0 bases not matched to a gene; V was cut back by 0 bases and J by 1 base. The CDR3 bases are TGTGCCAGCTCACCACCGGGACAGAGCAATCAGCCCCAGCATTTT. As protein: CASSPPGQSNQPQHF.

This clonotype was counted a few times. The J gene is TRBJ2-7, the V gene TRBV29-1, with 9 positions matching TRBD1. Per germline, CDR1 SQVTM and CDR2 ANQGSEA. Losses at the gene ends were 4 bases for V and 9 bases for J; bases not matched to a gene: 7. This CDR3 contains 12 residues. CDR3 region: CSVGDREVVQYF. CDR3 DNA: TGCAGCGTTGGGGACAGGGAAGTAGTGCAGTACTTC.

This clonotype was recorded a few times. The chain uses TRBV2 and TRBJ2-1; unclear D gene. The CDR3 length is 13 residues. Germline CDR1 and CDR2: SNHLY and FYNNEI. The ends were cut back, 2 bases at V and 7 bases at J, with 9 bases in the middle. This CDR3 reads CASSERLRNEQFF. The CDR3 DNA reads TGTGCCAGCAGTGAAAGGCTCCGGAATGAGCAGTTCTTC.